This T cell receptor beta chain was found in a study of Graves' ophthalmopathy and Graves' hyperthyroidism. About this clonotype: Antigen: not known.

Amplified TCR beta CDR3 regions were obtained using RNA transcripts as template. RT-PCR was first run with HTBI primers, then multiplex PCR in a second round. TCRdb redid the calling of the multiplex PCR reads with MiXCR, one entry per CDR3 protein. The sample has 45,000 to 60,000 distinct CDR3 sequences, approximately 52% seen once. From germline, CDR1 is DFQATT and CDR2 SNEGSKA (reference sequence). The CDR3 extends over 17 amino acids. The trim removed 1 base at V and 2 bases at J, leaving 6 bases unmatched. Broader study findings: The study's model predicted ophthalmopathy progression at about 68% sensitivity and approximately 72% specificity.

Other autoimmune diseases, uncontrolled infections, pregnancy or lactation led to the exclusion of patients. This rearrangement joins TRBV20-1 to TRBJ2-2; 11 bases align to TRBD1. The sample comprised peripheral blood. The TCR originated in an adult woman with Graves' ophthalmopathy. The CDR3 sequence: CSARGYGTGGNTGELFF. CDR3 DNA: TGCAGTGCTAGAGGCTACGGGACAGGGGGTAACACCGGGGAGCTGTTTTTT.